This TCR beta chain was documented in a study of T cell responses to AZD1222 COVID-19 vaccine. Study-level findings and limits: Mostly white British, mostly female donors; authors suggested clonal diversity may be underestimated. The study reported that nearly half of spike-specific TCRs target unmutated variant regions. Among those given AZD1222, only 6 or 7 were seropositive at baseline. No day 14 peak samples; only post-peak repertoires were characterized.

CDR3 size: 17 residues. The germline CDR1 and CDR2 sequences are MNHNS and SASEGT. Germline trimming cut 4 bases from V and 4 bases from J; bases unmatched to any gene: 11. The sample holds a few counts of this clone. The target antigen is unknown. Assay used: immunoSEQ multiplex PCR; TCRdb lists only in-frame clones, some missing. Among approximately 150,000 clones listed, nearly 90% were seen once. This sequence joins TRBV6-1 and TRBJ2-2; 8 bases are a match to TRBD1. Sequenced material: peripheral blood, taken 28 days after the second dose of the MenACWY control vaccine. The sequence was obtained from an adult who received the MenACWY meningococcal vaccine as a control. The CDR3 DNA is TGTGCCAGCAGTGGAAGACTACAGGGGGTCTTCACCGGGGAGCTGTTTTTT. Amino acids: CASSGRLQGVFTGELFF.